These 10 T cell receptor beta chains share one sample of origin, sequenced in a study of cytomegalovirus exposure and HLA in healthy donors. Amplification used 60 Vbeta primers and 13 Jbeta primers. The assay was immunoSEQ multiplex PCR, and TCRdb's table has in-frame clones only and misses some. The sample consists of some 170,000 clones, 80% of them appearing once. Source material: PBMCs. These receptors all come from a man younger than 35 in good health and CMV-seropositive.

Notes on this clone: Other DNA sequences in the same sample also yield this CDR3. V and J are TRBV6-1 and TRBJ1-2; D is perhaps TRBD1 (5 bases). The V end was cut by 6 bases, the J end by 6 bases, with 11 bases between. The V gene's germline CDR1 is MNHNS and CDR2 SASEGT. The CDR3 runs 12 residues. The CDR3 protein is CASRDRTDGYTF. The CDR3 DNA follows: TGTGCCAGCAGAGACAGAACCGATGGCTACACCTTC.

Written as DNA, the CDR3 is TGTGCCAGCAGCTTACCGGGACAGGGACCGTATGGCTACACCTTC. It yields the protein CASSLPGQGPYGYTF. The rearrangement links TRBV11-2 to TRBJ1-2; 9 positions match TRBD1. With 2 bases clipped from V and 5 bases from J, the junction kept 6 bases outside the gene matches. The CDR3 runs to 15 residues. CDR1 is SGHAT and CDR2 is FQNNGV in the germline V gene.

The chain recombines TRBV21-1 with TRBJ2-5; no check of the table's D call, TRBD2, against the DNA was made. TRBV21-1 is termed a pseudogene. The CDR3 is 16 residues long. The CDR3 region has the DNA TGTGCCAGCAGCAAAGGTCTAGTGGGGGGAAAAGAGACCCAGTACTTC. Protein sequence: CASSKGLVGGKETQYF.

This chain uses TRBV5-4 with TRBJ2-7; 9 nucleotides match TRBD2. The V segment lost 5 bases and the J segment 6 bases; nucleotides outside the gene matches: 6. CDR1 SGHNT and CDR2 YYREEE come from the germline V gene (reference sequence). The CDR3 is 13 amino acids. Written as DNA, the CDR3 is TGTGCCAGCAGGGCCGGGACTAGCTTCGAGCAGTACTTC. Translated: CASRAGTSFEQYF. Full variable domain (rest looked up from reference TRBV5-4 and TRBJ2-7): ETGVTQSPTHLIKTRGQQVTLRCSSQSGHNTVSWYQQALGQGPQFIFQYYREEENGRGNFPPRFSGLQFPNYSSELNVNALELDDSALYLCASRAGTSFEQYFGPGTRLTVT.

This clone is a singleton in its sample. The CDR3 loop reads CASSYSWGGRNEQFF. CDR3 in DNA: TGTGCCAGCAGTTACTCTTGGGGGGGCAGAAATGAGCAGTTCTTC. The chain couples TRBV6-5 to TRBJ2-1; the D gene is possibly TRBD2 (7 bases). Trimming removed 0 bases at V and 7 bases at J, with 13 bases between. The CDR3 runs 15 residues. Germline V gives CDR1 MNHEY, CDR2 SVGAGI.

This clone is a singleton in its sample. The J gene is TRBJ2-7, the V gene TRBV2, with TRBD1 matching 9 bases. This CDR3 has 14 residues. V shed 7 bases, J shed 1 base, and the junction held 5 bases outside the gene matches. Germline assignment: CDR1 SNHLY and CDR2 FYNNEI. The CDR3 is CASTRDRASYEQYF. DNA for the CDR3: TGTGCCAGCACCCGGGACAGGGCGTCCTACGAGCAGTACTTC.

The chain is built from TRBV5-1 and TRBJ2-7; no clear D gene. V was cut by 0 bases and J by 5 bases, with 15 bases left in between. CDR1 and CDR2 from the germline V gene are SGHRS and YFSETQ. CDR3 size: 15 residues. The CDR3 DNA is TGCGCCAGCAGCTTGGAACTCCCCCCACTGAACGAGCAGTACTTC. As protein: CASSLELPPLNEQYF.

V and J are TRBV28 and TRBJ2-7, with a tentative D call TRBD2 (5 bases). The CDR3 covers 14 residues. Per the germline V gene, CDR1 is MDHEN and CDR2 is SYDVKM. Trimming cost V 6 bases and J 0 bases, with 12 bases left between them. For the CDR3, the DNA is TGTGCCAGCAGCCGAGCCGGGGTCTCCTACGAGCAGTACTTC. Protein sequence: CASSRAGVSYEQYF.

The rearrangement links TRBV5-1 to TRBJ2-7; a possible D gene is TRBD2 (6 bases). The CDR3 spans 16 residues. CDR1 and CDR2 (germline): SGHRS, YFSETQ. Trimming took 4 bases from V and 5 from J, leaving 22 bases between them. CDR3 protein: CASSVPQEGSGHEQYF. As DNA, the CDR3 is TGCGCCAGCAGCGTACCGCAGGAGGGAAGTGGGCACGAGCAGTACTTC.

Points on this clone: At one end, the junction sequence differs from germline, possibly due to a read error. The CDR3 DNA reads TGCGCCAGCAGCTTGTATAAATCCGGCGACTCCCACGAGCAGTACTTC. Translating gives CASSLYKSGDSHEQYF. The V and J genes are TRBV5-1 and TRBJ2-7; unclear D gene. Germline-derived CDR1 and CDR2 are SGHRS and YFSETQ. This CDR3 has 16 amino acids.